These 5 T cell receptor beta chains were sequenced from one sample in a study of beta chain features in type 1 diabetes. Sequenced material consisted of expressed TCRB transcripts (all of the isolated RNA was reverse transcribed). Sequencing was performed with immunoSEQ multiplex PCR; in TCRdb, only in-frame clones are kept and a portion is missing. The sample shows more than 300,000 clones, 10% to 15% of them seen only once. Sample: naive CD4+ T cells from blood. These receptor sequences come from a man between 18 and 35 years old in good health.

This rearrangement joins TRBV7-2 to TRBJ2-5; TRBD2 aligns across 9 bases. The J call is doubtful: the DNA matches TRBJ2-7 better. The CDR3 is 15 residues long. The germline V gene has CDR1 SGHTA and CDR2 FQGNSA. In DNA form, the CDR3 reads TGTGCCAGCAGCGCGTGGGCAGCGGGAGGAAACGAGCAGTACTTC. Its translation is CASSAWAAGGNEQYF.

In this sample, this clone turned up a few times. The rearrangement joins TRBV5-4 to TRBJ2-7; D unclear. There are 12 residues in the CDR3. V was clipped by 0 bases and J by 4 bases, with 5 bases between them. Germline CDR1 SGHNT, CDR2 YYREEE (reference sequence). The CDR3 reads CASSLGQYEQYF. Here the CDR3 DNA reads TGTGCCAGCAGCTTGGGGCAGTACGAGCAGTACTTC. Supplemented by reference TRBV5-4 and TRBJ2-7, the full variable domain reads ETGVTQSPTHLIKTRGQQVTLRCSSQSGHNTVSWYQQALGQGPQFIFQYYREEENGRGNFPPRFSGLQFPNYSSELNVNALELDDSALYLCASSLGQYEQYFGPGTRLTVT.

This rearrangement joins TRBV7-9 to TRBJ1-3, with 10 positions matching TRBD1. From germline, CDR1 is SEHNR and CDR2 FQNEAQ (reference sequence). The CDR3 extends over 15 amino acids. The V segment lost 8 bases and the J segment 2 bases; nucleotides outside the gene matches: 6. The CDR3 sequence is CASLRQGAAGNTIYF. The DNA of the CDR3 is TGTGCCAGCCTACGACAGGGGGCGGCTGGAAACACCATATATTTT.

This sequence joins TRBV7-2 and TRBJ1-3; a weak D match, TRBD1 (5 bases). This CDR3 contains 15 residues. From germline, CDR1 is SGHTA and CDR2 FQGNSA. The germline V and J ends were trimmed by 2 bases and 2 bases, with 10 bases remaining between them. The CDR3 loop is CASSLNRGTGNTIYF. In nucleotides, the CDR3 is TGTGCCAGCAGCTTAAATAGGGGAACTGGAAACACCATATATTTT.

The chain combines TRBV7-3 with TRBJ1-1, with D unclear. In germline, CDR1 is SGHTA, CDR2 FQGTGA. V was clipped by 5 bases and J by 3 bases, with 13 bases between them. CDR3 length equals 14 residues. The CDR3 loop is CASSPSGGYTEAFF. In DNA, the CDR3 is TGTGCCAGCAGCCCAAGCGGCGGGTACACTGAAGCTTTCTTT.